This T cell receptor beta chain originates from a study of PD-L1 blockade in urothelial cancer. Per germline, CDR1 MNHEY and CDR2 SMNVEV (reference sequence). The ends lost 5 bases at V and 4 bases at J; junction bases unmatched: 16. This CDR3 comprises 18 residues. Only in-frame clones appear in the TCRdb table, and some are missing; sequencing was by immunoSEQ multiplex PCR. The sample lists 45,000 to 60,000 clones, over 75% occurring once. Time point defined: pretreatment peripheral blood. There were between 1 and 8 samples from each patient, taken pretreatment and on-treatment. The chain couples TRBV27 to TRBJ2-1; TRBD2 agrees at 8 bases. This TCR was recovered from a man between 65 and 79 years old with urothelial cancer. The material was PBMCs, obtained around atezolizumab (anti-PD-L1) treatment. CDR3 in amino acids: CASSRSIAGTAPYNEQFF. The CDR3 region has the DNA TGTGCCAGCAGTCGCAGTATAGCGGGAACCGCCCCTTACAATGAGCAGTTCTTC.